This paragraph covers one TCR beta chain sequence. The record originates from a study of blood T cell repertoires in COVID-19. Study summary: Samples of COVID-19 (acute and convalescent) were obtained from the United States, Italy and Spain. Sources were T cells, B-cell-depleted T cells, or PBMCs; the material itself was cDNA or gDNA.

In the authors' workflow: Reference gene primer amplification yielded estimated nucleated cell counts. Assay: immunoSEQ multiplex PCR; the TCRdb copy retains only in-frame clones and omits some. Clone size and V and J calls were adopted from that table, with D and trimming inferred from the DNA. Of about 250,000 clones in the sample, about 73% were seen once. Deletions cut 4 bases from V and 3 bases from J, with 13 bases between. The CDR3 is made up of 13 amino acids. Germline assignment: CDR1 SQVTM and CDR2 ANQGSEA. The genes are TRBV29-1 and TRBJ2-7, with D perhaps matching TRBD1 (5 bases). This sequence originates from a woman older than 75 with acute or convalescent COVID-19. Input material: peripheral blood. The CDR3, as DNA: TGCAGCGTTGGTTGGGCAGGGAACTACGAGCAGTACTTC. Amino acid sequence: CSVGWAGNYEQYF.